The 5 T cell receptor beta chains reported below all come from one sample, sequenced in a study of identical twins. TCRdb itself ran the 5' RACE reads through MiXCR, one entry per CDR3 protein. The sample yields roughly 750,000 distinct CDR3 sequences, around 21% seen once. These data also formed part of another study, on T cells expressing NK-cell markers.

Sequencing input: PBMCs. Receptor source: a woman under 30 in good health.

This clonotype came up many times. The CDR3 sequence is CASSLLDSYEQYF. CDR3 bases: TGCGCCAGCAGCTTGTTGGACTCCTACGAGCAGTACTTC. V is TRBV5-1 and J is TRBJ2-7; D unclear. V gave up 1 base and J gave up 0 bases, with 5 bases separating them. The V gene's germline CDR1 is SGHRS and CDR2 YFSETQ. CDR3 length equals 13 residues.

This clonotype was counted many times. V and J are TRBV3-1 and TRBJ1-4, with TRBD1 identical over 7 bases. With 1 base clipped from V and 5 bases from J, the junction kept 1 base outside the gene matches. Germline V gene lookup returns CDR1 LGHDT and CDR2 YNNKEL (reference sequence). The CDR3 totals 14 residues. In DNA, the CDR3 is TGTGCCAGCAGCCAAGGACAGGGCAATGAAAAACTGTTTTTT. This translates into CASSQGQGNEKLFF.

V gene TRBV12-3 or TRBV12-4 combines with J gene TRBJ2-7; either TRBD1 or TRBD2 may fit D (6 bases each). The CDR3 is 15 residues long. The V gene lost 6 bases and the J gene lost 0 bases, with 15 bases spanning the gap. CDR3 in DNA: TGTGCCAGCAGCCATAGCGGACAGAGCTCCTACGAGCAGTACTTC. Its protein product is CASSHSGQSSYEQYF.

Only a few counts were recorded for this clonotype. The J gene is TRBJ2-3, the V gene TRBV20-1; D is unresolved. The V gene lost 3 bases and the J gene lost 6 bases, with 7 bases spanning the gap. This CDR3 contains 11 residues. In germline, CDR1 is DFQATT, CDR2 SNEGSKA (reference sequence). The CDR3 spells CSASHSDTQYF. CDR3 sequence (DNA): TGCAGTGCTAGTCACTCGGATACGCAGTATTTT.

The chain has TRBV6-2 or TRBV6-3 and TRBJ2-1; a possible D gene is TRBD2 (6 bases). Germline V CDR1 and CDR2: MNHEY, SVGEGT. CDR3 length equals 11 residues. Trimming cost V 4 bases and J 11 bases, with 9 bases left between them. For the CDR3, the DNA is TGTGCCAGCAGTTTGGACTACAAGCAGTTCTTC. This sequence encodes CASSLDYKQFF.